The 17 T cell receptor beta chains reported below all come from one sample, sequenced in a study of beta chain features in type 1 diabetes. cDNA synthesis used the whole RNA isolate, giving expressed TCRB sequences. Here immunoSEQ multiplex PCR was the method, and the copy in TCRdb shows in-frame clones only, minus some. The sample lists roughly 170,000 clones, around 13% seen once, with 0.62% in the top ten. Sequenced sample: central memory CD4+ T cells from blood. These receptor sequences come from a young woman in good health.

This clone was detected a few times. The junction differs from germline at one of its ends, possibly a read error. CDR3 nucleotides: TGCGCCAGCAGCCCGAACCAGGAGACCCAGTACTTC. This translates into CASSPNQETQYF. The V and J genes are TRBV5-1 and TRBJ2-5; D remains ambiguous. Germline values: CDR1 SGHRS, CDR2 YFSETQ. This CDR3 has 12 residues.

The rearrangement links TRBV10-3 to TRBJ2-7; D perhaps matches TRBD2 (5 bases). Germline-derived CDR1 and CDR2 are ENHRY and SYGVKD. CDR3 size: 16 residues. Trimming removed 0 bases at V and 0 bases at J, with 12 bases between. The CDR3 reads CAISESASRDSYEQYF. CDR3 nucleotides: TGTGCCATCAGTGAGTCAGCTAGCCGGGACTCCTACGAGCAGTACTTC.

The rearrangement links TRBV30 to TRBJ1-2; maybe TRBD1 (6 bases). In germline, CDR1 is GTSNPN, CDR2 SVGIG (reference sequence). V lost 5 bases and J 4 bases, leaving 23 bases between the germline ends. This CDR3 is 16 amino acids long. Written as DNA, the CDR3 is TGTGCCTGGTCCCTAAGCCTCCGACAGGCTCGCTATGGCTACACCTTC. Its protein is CAWSLSLRQARYGYTF.

The chain uses TRBV4-3 and TRBJ1-4, with unresolved D. V lost 4 bases and J 5 bases, leaving 17 bases between the germline ends. The CDR3 is 16 residues long. Germline-derived CDR1 and CDR2 are LGHNA and YSLEER. The CDR3 DNA follows: TGCGCCAGCAGCCCACGTCCGACATCCCGAAATGAAAAACTGTTTTTT. This sequence encodes CASSPRPTSRNEKLFF.

The table lists this clone with a few counts. The V and J genes are TRBV29-1 and TRBJ2-3; TRBD2 agrees at 11 bases. CDR3 size: 17 residues. Per germline, CDR1 SQVTM and CDR2 ANQGSEA. With V trimmed by 4 bases and J by 0 bases, 9 bases remained unmatched. This CDR3 is CSVVTSGRASSTDTQYF. The CDR3 DNA reads as TGCAGCGTTGTAACTAGCGGGAGAGCCTCTAGCACAGATACGCAGTATTTT.

In its sample, this clone was seen a few times. This specimen includes other DNA sequences encoding the same CDR3. The rearrangement joins TRBV28 to TRBJ2-3; no reliable D call. The V end was cut by 6 bases, the J end by 2 bases, with 3 bases between. There are 11 residues in the CDR3. Germline V gene lookup returns CDR1 MDHEN and CDR2 SYDVKM. The CDR3 DNA sequence: TGTGCCAGCAGCGTCACAGATACGCAGTATTTT. Residues: CASSVTDTQYF. The full variable domain, completed using reference TRBV28 and TRBJ2-3, is DVKVTQSSRYLVKRTGEKVFLECVQDMDHENMFWYRQDPGLGLRLIYFSYDVKMKEKGDIPEGYSVSREKKERFSLILESASTNQTSMYLCASSVTDTQYFGPGTRLTVL.

This clone was counted only a few times. The J gene is TRBJ2-3, the V gene TRBV10-3; TRBD2 matches 7 bases. V trimming: 10 bases; J trimming: 2 bases; junction bases outside the gene matches: 12. Germline loops: CDR1 ENHRY, CDR2 SYGVKD. The CDR3 consists of 15 residues. The CDR3 region is CATREAGRITDTQYF. For the CDR3, the DNA is TGTGCCACCAGAGAAGCGGGAAGGATCACAGATACGCAGTATTTT.

The chain employs TRBV19 and TRBJ1-1; tentative D call: TRBD1 (5 bases). Germline V gene lookup returns CDR1 LNHDA and CDR2 SQIVND (reference sequence). The CDR3 runs to 15 residues. The V end lost 6 bases, the J end lost 4 bases, and 18 bases lay between the germline ends. The CDR3 loop reads CASRPQGSVTTEAFF. CDR3 coding DNA: TGTGCCAGTAGGCCCCAGGGATCTGTTACCACTGAAGCTTTCTTT.

This clone was observed a handful of times. V gene TRBV28 combines with J gene TRBJ2-7; a weak D match, TRBD1 (7 bases). The CDR3 is 12 residues long. In germline, CDR1 is MDHEN, CDR2 SYDVKM. Trimming stripped 9 bases from V and 3 bases from J, with 12 bases between. The CDR3 region is CASQGGLYEQYF. The CDR3 DNA is TGTGCCAGTCAGGGGGGCCTCTACGAGCAGTACTTC.

The rearrangement links TRBV19 to TRBJ2-7, with D perhaps TRBD1 (6 bases). This CDR3 contains 14 residues. Germline V gene data show CDR1 as LNHDA and CDR2 as SQIVND (reference sequence). With 9 bases removed from V and 3 bases from J, the gap between germline ends came to 18 bases. The CDR3 loop reads CASRKGTPLYEQYF. The CDR3 DNA follows: TGTGCCAGCAGAAAGGGGACACCACTCTACGAGCAGTACTTC.

CDR3 in amino acids: CASSVLINEKLFF. The CDR3 bases are TGTGCCAGCAGTGTACTGATAAATGAAAAACTGTTTTTT. The chain combines TRBV25-1 with TRBJ1-4; D not certain. This CDR3 is built from 13 residues. The V end was cut by 4 bases, the J end by 5 bases, with 8 bases between. Germline V gives CDR1 MGHDK, CDR2 SYGVNS.

Here the CDR3 reads CSVEEWDTGQTLNYGYTF. CDR3 sequence (DNA): TGCAGCGTTGAAGAATGGGACACGGGACAAACCCTCAACTATGGCTACACCTTC. This chain links TRBV29-1 with TRBJ1-2; D may be TRBD1 (6 bases). This CDR3 is built from 18 residues. Germline CDR1 SQVTM, CDR2 ANQGSEA. Trimming took 0 bases from V and 2 from J, leaving 22 bases between them.

A few counts support this clone. The rearrangement joins TRBV2 to TRBJ2-1; 16 bases line up with TRBD2. Germline CDR1 SNHLY, CDR2 FYNNEI. V lost 4 bases and J lost 7; bases outside the gene matches: 7. CDR3 length: 17 amino acids. The CDR3 DNA sequence: TGTGCCAGCAGTGTGGGACTAGCGGGAGGGCCTAGAAATGAGCAGTTCTTC. This codes for CASSVGLAGGPRNEQFF.

This chain links TRBV5-1 with TRBJ2-6; 9 nucleotides align to TRBD1. CDR1 is SGHRS and CDR2 is YFSETQ in the germline V gene. V lost 4 bases and J lost 1; bases outside the gene matches: 9. The CDR3 extends over 18 amino acids. The CDR3 DNA reads as TGCGCCAGCAGCCCGTCGGACAGGGGAAGATCTGGGGCCAACGTCCTGACTTTC. Protein: CASSPSDRGRSGANVLTF. The full variable domain, in which reference TRBV5-1 and TRBJ2-6 provide the parts outside the CDR3, is KAGVTQTPRYLIKTRGQQVTLSCSPISGHRSVSWYQQTPGQGLQFLFEYFSETQRNKGNFPGRFSGRQFSNSRSEMNVSTLELGDSALYLCASSPSDRGRSGANVLTFGAGSRLTVL.

V is TRBV5-1 and J is TRBJ1-4, with 7 nucleotides matching TRBD1. The V and J ends lost 4 bases and 0 bases, in that order; junction bases with no gene match: 6. Germline CDR1 and CDR2: SGHRS and YFSETQ. This CDR3 contains 16 residues. In nucleotides, the CDR3 is TGCGCCAGCAGCCGGACAGGACTATCAACTAATGAAAAACTGTTTTTT. Translated, it gives CASSRTGLSTNEKLFF.

This clone showed up many times. V and J are TRBV27 and TRBJ2-1, with D maybe TRBD1 (6 bases). There are 16 residues in the CDR3. V shed 1 base and J shed 7 bases, with 17 bases lying between them. Germline assignment: CDR1 MNHEY and CDR2 SMNVEV (reference sequence). The CDR3 coding sequence is TGTGCCAGCAGTTTATTGTTTAACAGGGATCTGAATGAGCAGTTCTTC. Its protein is CASSLLFNRDLNEQFF.

Regarding this clone: Distinct nucleotide sequences in the sample also encode this CDR3. The genes are TRBV5-6 and TRBJ2-5; unclear D gene. Trimming cost V 3 bases and J 5 bases, with 5 bases left between them. Germline V gene sequence: CDR1 SGHDT, CDR2 YYEEEE. The CDR3 has 11 residues. The CDR3 reads CASSSQETQYF. CDR3 bases: TGTGCCAGCAGCTCCCAGGAGACCCAGTACTTC.